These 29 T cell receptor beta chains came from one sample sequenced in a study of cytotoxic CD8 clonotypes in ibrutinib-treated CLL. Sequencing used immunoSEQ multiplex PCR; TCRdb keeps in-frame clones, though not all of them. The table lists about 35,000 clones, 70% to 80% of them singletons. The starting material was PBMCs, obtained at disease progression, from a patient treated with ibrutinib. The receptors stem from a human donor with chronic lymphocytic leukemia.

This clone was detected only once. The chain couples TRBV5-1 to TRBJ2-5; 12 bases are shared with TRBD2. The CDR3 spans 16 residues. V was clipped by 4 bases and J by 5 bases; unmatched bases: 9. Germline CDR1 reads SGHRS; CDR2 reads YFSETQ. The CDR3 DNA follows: TGCGCCAGCAGCCCGTCTACTAGCGGGGGGTCGGAGACCCAGTACTTC. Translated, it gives CASSPSTSGGSETQYF.

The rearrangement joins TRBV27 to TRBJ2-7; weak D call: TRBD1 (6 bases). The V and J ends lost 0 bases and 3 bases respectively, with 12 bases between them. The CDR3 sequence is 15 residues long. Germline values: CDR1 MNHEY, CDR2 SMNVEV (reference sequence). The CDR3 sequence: CASSLSPGAVYEQYF. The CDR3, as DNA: TGTGCCAGCAGTTTATCTCCAGGGGCGGTCTACGAGCAGTACTTC.

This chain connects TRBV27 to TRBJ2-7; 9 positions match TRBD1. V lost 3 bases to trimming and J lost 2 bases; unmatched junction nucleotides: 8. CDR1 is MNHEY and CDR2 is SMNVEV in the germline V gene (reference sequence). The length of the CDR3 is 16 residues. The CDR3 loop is CASSFVRGTGPYEQYF. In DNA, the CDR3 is TGTGCCAGCAGTTTTGTAAGAGGGACAGGGCCCTACGAGCAGTACTTC.

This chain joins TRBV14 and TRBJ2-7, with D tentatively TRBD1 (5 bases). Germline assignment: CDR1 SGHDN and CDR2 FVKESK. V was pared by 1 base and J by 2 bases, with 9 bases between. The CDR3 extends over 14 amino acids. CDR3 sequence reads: CASSQVAGPYEQYF. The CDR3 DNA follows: TGTGCCAGCAGCCAAGTAGCAGGGCCCTACGAGCAGTACTTC. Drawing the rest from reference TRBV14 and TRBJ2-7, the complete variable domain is EAGVTQFPSHSVIEKGQTVTLRCDPISGHDNLYWYRRVMGKEIKFLLHFVKESKQDESGMPNNRFLAERTGGTYSTLKVQPAELEDSGVYFCASSQVAGPYEQYFGPGTRLTVT.

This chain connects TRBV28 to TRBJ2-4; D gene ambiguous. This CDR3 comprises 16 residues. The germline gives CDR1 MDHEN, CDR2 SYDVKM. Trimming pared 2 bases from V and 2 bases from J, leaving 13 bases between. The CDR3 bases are TGTGCCAGCAGTTTAGAAACCCCCTCTACCAAAAACATTCAGTACTTC. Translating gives CASSLETPSTKNIQYF.

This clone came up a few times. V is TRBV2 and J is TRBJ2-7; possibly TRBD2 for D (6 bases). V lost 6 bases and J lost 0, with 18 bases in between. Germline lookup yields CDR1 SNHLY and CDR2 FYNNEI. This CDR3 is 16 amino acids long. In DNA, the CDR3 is TGTGCCAGCAGGGAACTCGGAGGGGAGAGCTCCTACGAGCAGTACTTC. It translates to CASRELGGESSYEQYF.

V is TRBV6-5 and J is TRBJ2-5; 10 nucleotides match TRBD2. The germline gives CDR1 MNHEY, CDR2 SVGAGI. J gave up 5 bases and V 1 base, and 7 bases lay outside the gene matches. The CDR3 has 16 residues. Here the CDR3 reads CASSYLASGGVETQYF. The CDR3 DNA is TGTGCCAGCAGTTACTTGGCTAGCGGGGGTGTGGAGACCCAGTACTTC.

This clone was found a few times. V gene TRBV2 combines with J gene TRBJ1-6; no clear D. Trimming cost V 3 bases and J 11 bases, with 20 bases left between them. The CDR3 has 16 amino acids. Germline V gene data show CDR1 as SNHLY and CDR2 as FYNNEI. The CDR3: CASSDQSGLTAAPLHF. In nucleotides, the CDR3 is TGTGCCAGCAGTGATCAATCTGGACTCACGGCGGCACCCCTCCACTTT.

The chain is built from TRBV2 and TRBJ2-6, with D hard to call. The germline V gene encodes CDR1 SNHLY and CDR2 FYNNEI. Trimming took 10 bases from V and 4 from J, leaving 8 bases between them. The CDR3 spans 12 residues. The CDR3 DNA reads TGTGCCACCAGAGCAGGGGCCAACGTCCTGACTTTC. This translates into CATRAGANVLTF.

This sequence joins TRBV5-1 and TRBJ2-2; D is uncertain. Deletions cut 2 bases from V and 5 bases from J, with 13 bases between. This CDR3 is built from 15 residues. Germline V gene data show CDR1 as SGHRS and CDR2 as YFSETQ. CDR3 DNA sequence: TGCGCCAGCAGCTTCGTCGGTCCGATAACCGGGGAGCTGTTTTTT. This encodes CASSFVGPITGELFF.

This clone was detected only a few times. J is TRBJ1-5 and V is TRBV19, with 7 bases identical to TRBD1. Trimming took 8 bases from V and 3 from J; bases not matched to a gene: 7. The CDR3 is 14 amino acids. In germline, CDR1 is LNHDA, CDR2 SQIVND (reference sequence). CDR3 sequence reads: CASRQTGHNQPQHF. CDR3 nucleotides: TGTGCCAGTCGACAGACAGGGCACAATCAGCCCCAGCATTTT.

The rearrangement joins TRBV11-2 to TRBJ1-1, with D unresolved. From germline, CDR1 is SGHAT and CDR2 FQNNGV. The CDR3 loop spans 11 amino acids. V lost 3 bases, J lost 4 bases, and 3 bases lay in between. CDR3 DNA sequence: TGTGCCAGCAGCTTTGGCACTGAAGCTTTCTTT. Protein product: CASSFGTEAFF.

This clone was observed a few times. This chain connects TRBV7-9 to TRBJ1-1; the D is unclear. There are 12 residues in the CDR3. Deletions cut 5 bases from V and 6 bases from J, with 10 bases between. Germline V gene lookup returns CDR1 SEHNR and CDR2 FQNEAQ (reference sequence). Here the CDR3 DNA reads TGTGCCAGCAGCCTACGAATCGCTGAAGCTTTCTTT. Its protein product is CASSLRIAEAFF.

This CDR3 is CASSDGTLEQFF. CDR3 DNA sequence: TGTGCCAGCAGCGATGGGACTCTCGAGCAGTTCTTC. This chain uses TRBV7-6 with TRBJ2-1, with D possibly TRBD2 on 6 matching bases. This CDR3 contains 12 residues. Germline loops: CDR1 SGHVS, CDR2 FNYEAQ. V gave up 5 bases and J gave up 10 bases, with 12 bases separating them.

CDR3 in DNA: TGTGCCACCGGGGAGAGCGGGGGGGCTCGGGGAACAGATACGCAGTATTTT. It specifies CATGESGGARGTDTQYF. V is TRBV13 and J is TRBJ2-3, with TRBD2 identical over 10 bases. Germline V gene sequence: CDR1 PRHDT, CDR2 FYEKMQ (reference sequence). J lost 3 bases, V lost 10 bases, and 16 bases had no gene match. The length of the CDR3 is 17 residues.

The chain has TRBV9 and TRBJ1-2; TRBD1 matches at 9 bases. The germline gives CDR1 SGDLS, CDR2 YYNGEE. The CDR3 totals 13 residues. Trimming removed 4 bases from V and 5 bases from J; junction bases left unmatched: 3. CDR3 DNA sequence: TGTGCCAGCAGCCAGGACAGGGGATATGGCTACACCTTC. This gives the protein CASSQDRGYGYTF.

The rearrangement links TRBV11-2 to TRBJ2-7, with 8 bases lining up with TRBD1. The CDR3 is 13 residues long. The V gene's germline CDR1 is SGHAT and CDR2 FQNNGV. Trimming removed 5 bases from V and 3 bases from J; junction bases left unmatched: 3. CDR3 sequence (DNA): TGTGCCAGCAGCCTTGGGACAGGCTACGAGCAGTACTTC. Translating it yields CASSLGTGYEQYF. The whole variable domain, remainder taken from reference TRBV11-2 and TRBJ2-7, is EAGVAQSPRYKIIEKRQSVAFWCNPISGHATLYWYQQILGQGPKLLIQFQNNGVVDDSQLPKDRFSAERLKGVDSTLKIQPAKLEDSAVYLCASSLGTGYEQYFGPGTRLTVT.

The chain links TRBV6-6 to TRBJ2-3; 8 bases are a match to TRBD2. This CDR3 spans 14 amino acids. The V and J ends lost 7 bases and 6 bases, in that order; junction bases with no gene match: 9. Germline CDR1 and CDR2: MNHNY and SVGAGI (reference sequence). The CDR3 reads CASKQPGGPDTQYF. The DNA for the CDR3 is TGTGCCAGCAAACAACCGGGGGGGCCGGATACGCAGTATTTT.

The CDR3 DNA reads as TGTGCCAGCAGCTTAAGCCCCGGGACAGAACTCACCGGGGAGCTGTTTTTT. This gives the protein CASSLSPGTELTGELFF. The chain carries TRBV7-9 and TRBJ2-2; TRBD1 agrees at 7 bases. V trimming: 2 bases; J trimming: 4 bases; junction bases outside the gene matches: 10. Germline CDR1 and CDR2: SEHNR and FQNEAQ (reference sequence). The CDR3 contains 17 residues.

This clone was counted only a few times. The CDR3 spells CASSPRGPGEKLFF. The CDR3 DNA reads as TGTGCCAGCAGTCCCCGCGGGCCTGGAGAAAAACTGTTTTTT. V usage is TRBV28 and J usage is TRBJ1-4, with no clear D. Trimming pared 5 bases from V and 8 bases from J, leaving 15 bases between. The CDR3 has 14 residues. Germline assignment: CDR1 MDHEN and CDR2 SYDVKM. The full variable domain, with the rest looked up from reference TRBV28 and TRBJ1-4, is DVKVTQSSRYLVKRTGEKVFLECVQDMDHENMFWYRQDPGLGLRLIYFSYDVKMKEKGDIPEGYSVSREKKERFSLILESASTNQTSMYLCASSPRGPGEKLFFGSGTQLSVL.

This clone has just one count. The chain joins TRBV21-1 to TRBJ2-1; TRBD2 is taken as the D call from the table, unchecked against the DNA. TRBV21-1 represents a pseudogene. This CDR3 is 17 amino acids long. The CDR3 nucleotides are TGTGCCAGCAGCAGTTTTTTTAACCGGTTCGCCTACAATGAGCAGTTCTTC. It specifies CASSSFFNRFAYNEQFF.

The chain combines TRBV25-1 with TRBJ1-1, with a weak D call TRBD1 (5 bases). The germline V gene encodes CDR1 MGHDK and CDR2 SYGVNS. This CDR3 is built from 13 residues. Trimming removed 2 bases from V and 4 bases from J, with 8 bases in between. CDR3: CASSEVGTTEAFF. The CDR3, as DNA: TGTGCCAGCAGTGAAGTAGGGACCACTGAAGCTTTCTTT.

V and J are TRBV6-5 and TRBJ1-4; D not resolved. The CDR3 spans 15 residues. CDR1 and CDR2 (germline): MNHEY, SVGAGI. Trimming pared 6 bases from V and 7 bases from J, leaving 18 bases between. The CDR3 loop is CASRSTFIMGEKLFF. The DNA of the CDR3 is TGTGCCAGCAGATCCACCTTCATAATGGGTGAAAAACTGTTTTTT.

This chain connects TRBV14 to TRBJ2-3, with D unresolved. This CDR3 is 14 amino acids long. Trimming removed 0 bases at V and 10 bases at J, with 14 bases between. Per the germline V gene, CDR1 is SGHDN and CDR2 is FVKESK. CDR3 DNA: TGTGCCAGCAGCCAAGATAGGTGGGTCGGCGCGCAGTATTTT. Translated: CASSQDRWVGAQYF.

The DNA for the CDR3 is TGTGCCATCAGTGAGGGACAGTCGGCCTTGGATGGCTACACCTTC. It is translated as CAISEGQSALDGYTF. The gene calls are TRBV10-3 and TRBJ1-2, with D possibly matching TRBD1 (6 bases). The V gene lost 2 bases and the J gene lost 6 bases, with 16 bases spanning the gap. This CDR3 spans 15 amino acids. Germline CDR1 and CDR2: ENHRY and SYGVKD.

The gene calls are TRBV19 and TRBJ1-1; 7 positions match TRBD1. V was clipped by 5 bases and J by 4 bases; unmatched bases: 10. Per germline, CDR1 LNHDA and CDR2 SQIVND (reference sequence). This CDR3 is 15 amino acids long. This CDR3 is CASSGRGQPVTEAFF. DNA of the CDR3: TGTGCCAGTAGTGGTCGGGGACAGCCGGTCACTGAAGCTTTCTTT.

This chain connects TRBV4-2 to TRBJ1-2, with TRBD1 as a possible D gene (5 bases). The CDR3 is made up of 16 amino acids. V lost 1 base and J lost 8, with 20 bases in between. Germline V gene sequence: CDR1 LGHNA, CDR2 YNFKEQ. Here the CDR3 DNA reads TGTGCCAGCAGCCAAGGGCCGGGGCCGCAAGCGGGGGGCTACACCTTC. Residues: CASSQGPGPQAGGYTF.

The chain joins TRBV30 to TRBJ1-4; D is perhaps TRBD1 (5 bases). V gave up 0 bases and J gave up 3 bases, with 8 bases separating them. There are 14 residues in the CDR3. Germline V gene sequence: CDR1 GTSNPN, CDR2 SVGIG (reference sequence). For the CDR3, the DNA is TGTGCCTGGAGTGTGGGAGGGGCTAATGAAAAACTGTTTTTT. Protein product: CAWSVGGANEKLFF.

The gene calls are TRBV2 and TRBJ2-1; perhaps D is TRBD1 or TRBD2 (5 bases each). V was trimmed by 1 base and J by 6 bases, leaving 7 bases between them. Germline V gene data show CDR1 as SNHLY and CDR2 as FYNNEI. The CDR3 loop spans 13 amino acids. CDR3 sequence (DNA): TGTGCCAGCAGTGAAGTTGGGGGCAATGAGCAGTTCTTC. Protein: CASSEVGGNEQFF.